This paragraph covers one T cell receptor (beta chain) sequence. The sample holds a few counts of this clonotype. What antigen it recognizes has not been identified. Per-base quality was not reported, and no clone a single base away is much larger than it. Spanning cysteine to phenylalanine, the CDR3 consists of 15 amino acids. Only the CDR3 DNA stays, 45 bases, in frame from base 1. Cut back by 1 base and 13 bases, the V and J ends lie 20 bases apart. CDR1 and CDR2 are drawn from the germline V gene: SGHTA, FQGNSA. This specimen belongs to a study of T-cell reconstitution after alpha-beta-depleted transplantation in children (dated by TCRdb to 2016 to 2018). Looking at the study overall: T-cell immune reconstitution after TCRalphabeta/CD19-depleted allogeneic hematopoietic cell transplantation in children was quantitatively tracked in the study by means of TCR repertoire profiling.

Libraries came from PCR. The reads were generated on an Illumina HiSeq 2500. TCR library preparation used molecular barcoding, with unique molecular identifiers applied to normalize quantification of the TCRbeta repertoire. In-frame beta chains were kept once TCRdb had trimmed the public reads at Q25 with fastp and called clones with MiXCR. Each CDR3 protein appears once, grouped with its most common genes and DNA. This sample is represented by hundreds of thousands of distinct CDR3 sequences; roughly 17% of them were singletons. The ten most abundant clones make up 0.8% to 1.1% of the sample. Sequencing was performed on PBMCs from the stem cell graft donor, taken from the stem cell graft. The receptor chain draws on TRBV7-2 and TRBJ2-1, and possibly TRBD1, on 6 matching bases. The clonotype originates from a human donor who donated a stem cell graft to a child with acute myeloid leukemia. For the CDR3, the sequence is CASSLDLYRTAPQFF. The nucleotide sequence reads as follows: TGTGCCAGCAGCTTAGACCTCTATAGGACAGCGCCCCAGTTCTTC.